This T cell receptor beta chain was recorded in a study of human T cells and chemical hapten exposure. About the study: Diphenylcyclopropenone was administered weekly to the scalp of patients throughout the roughly 23-week study.

Trimming cost V 2 bases and J 0 bases; bases outside gene matches: 5. Germline values: CDR1 SGHDT, CDR2 YYEEEE. CDR3 length: 16 amino acids. Within the library, unique molecular identifiers were attached to each individual cDNA molecule. Each CDR3 protein is one row after TCRdb ran MiXCR on the RACE reads. Here the sample spans roughly 380,000 distinct CDR3 sequences, about 6% being singletons. This sample's time point: patch test 2, 6 weeks after DPC sensitization. Treatment described: therapeutic diphenylcyclopropenone sensitization with weekly scalp DPC. Alopecia patients between 18 and 70 years old and suitable for DPC were used as donors.

Sample: whole blood, taken in connection with sensitization to the hapten diphenylcyclopropenone (DPC). The genes are TRBV5-6 and TRBJ1-3, with 7 bases matching TRBD1. This TCR derives from a woman aged 18-30 years with alopecia areata. Some clones in this sample may be carry-over from other donors' samples. The CDR3 is CASSFWTGDSGNTIYF. DNA for the CDR3: TGTGCCAGCAGCTTCTGGACAGGCGACTCTGGAAACACCATATATTTT. Supplemented by reference TRBV5-6 and TRBJ1-3, the full variable domain reads DAGVTQSPTHLIKTRGQQVTLRCSPKSGHDTVSWYQQALGQGPQFIFQYYEEEERQRGNFPDRFSGHQFPNYSSELNVNALLLGDSALYLCASSFWTGDSGNTIYFGEGSWLTVV.